This T cell receptor (beta chain) was sequenced for a study of shared clonotypes between healthy human individuals (TCRdb year 2020). In the study overall: The cohort comprised two women and a few men aged 18 to 49 years. For each donor, three plates each were used for CD4 naive and CD4 memory, two plates were used for CD8 naive, and one plate was used for CD8 memory. To estimate repertoire size and how much clonotype sharing occurs between individuals, the study deeply sequenced the blood TCR repertoires of several healthy adults. Libraries were prepared and TCR repertoires were sequenced by different laboratories using diverse techniques, in order to increase sequencing depth and limit assay-specific biases. Each donor's leukapheresis produced roughly between roughly 0.94 and 9.5 billion PBMCs.

On this clone: Its binding antigen is unknown. Base qualities are not recorded, but no much larger clone differs from it by a single base.

Study-wide conclusions, independent of this receptor: Naive subsets generally had larger estimated clonotype richness than memory subsets. The genetic and exposure-history diversity represented was limited by the small number of donors. Higher generation probabilities were observed for clonotypes shared by all four sorted-subset donors than for non-shared clonotypes. When four donors were compared, the shared fraction of clonotypes was about 5% for naive CD4, roughly 3.3% for naive CD8, about 2.5% for memory CD4, and under 0.5% for memory CD8. Sampling was limited to blood, and TCR repertoires in tissue likely differ from TCR repertoires in blood. Pairwise subsampling indicated that sequencing depth was expected to affect the degree of clonotype sharing among donors. Incomplete sequencing was indicated by rarefaction of sorted-subset datasets, despite the large sequencing depth.

Compared with germline, V lacks 3 bases and J lacks 0 bases; bases without a gene match: 13. Sequences KGHSH (CDR1) and LQKENI (CDR2) are obtained from the germline V gene. Measured from the cysteine to the phenylalanine, the CDR3 is 19 residues long. Just the 57-base CDR3 DNA is kept, in frame starting at base 1. TCR CDR3 regions were amplified from genomic DNA by multiplex PCR using the deep immunoSEQ assay. Extracted genomic DNA from each cell subset was distributed evenly across all wells of several immunoSEQ 96-well plates, and each plate was treated as a replicate. For sorted subsets, each replicate PCR was loaded with approximately 190 ng genomic DNA, equivalent to roughly 30,000 T cell genomes. Purified libraries were measured with a Qubit 3.0 fluorometer, size-checked on a Bioanalyzer 2100, and measured again with the KAPA Library Quantification kit. Every immunoSEQ 96-well plate was sequenced on a separate single-read 150-cycle Illumina NextSeq 550 flow cell. In the paper's pipeline: The immunoSEQ output contained only junctional sequences without quality scores, so filtering could not match that applied to full-length reads. To assign V/J genes and CDR3, sequences were annotated using PyIR, a Python wrapper for IgBLAST v1.9, with IMGT germline references. Reads with weak V/J assignments (E-value above 1e-6), missing CDR3, stop codons, out-of-frame junctions, or ambiguous translated residues were removed. V3J clonotypes were defined as sequences sharing the same inferred V gene, J gene, and CDR3 amino acid sequence. Percentage overlap between repertoires was computed as shared unique clonotypes divided by the size of the smaller repertoire. RTK rarefaction, the Chao1 estimator, and Recon v2.1 estimates of unobserved clonotypes were used to assess repertoire richness. OLGA was used to compute generation probabilities for all TCRbeta clonotypes that the gDNA method yielded from several donors. TCRdb holds this immuneACCESS table with in-frame rearrangements only. Some clones are missing; in checked studies, unresolved V genes explain under half, and the rest has no known cause. V, J and clone size reflect that table, while D and trimming were determined from the DNA. This sample holds roughly 2.1 million clones; about 92% were observed only once. Jointly, the top ten make up under 2% of the sample.

CD8 naive samples were obtained by positive selection for CCR7 among CD45RO-negative cells, yielding a CD45RA+CCR7+ population from which TemRA cells were excluded. The donors were healthy, HIV-negative adults who had no recently reported acute infections or vaccinations. Every donor was a Caucasian adult living in Nashville, Tennessee, USA. Blood was obtained by leukapheresis, after which PBMCs were separated by Ficoll-Histopaque density gradient centrifugation and cryopreserved in liquid nitrogen vapor phase. Purity and quantity of every magnetically sorted T cell population were checked by analytical flow cytometry. From each sorted fraction, genomic DNA was isolated and quantified by UV absorbance on a Nanodrop 2000c.

The sample consisted of naive CD8+ T cells from PBMCs. The label giving this sample's cell subset or site can be read as: CD45RA+CCR7+. The sequence was collected from a man aged 18 to 30 in good health. Some clones in this sample may be carry-over from other donors' samples. The chain was built from TRBV18 and TRBJ2-7, and TRBD2 aligns with 11 junction nucleotides. CDR3 sequence: CASSPTRGTSGGSSYEQYF. At the DNA level, the sequence is TGTGCCAGCTCACCGACTCGGGGAACTAGCGGGGGTAGCTCCTACGAGCAGTACTTC.